A single sample is the source of the 21 T cell receptor beta chains below, sequenced in a study of regulatory T cells in long-lasting Graves disease. Sample time point: persistent/refractory GD, antithyroid drugs over 5 years with positive TRAb. Following extraction of RNA from PBMCs, that RNA was used to make the TCR library. Through Arm-PCR of CDR3 regions and iRepertoire HTBI primers, TCR beta libraries were built. TCRdb reanalysed the multiplex PCR reads using MiXCR and keeps one entry per CDR3 protein. The profile shows hundreds of thousands of distinct CDR3 sequences, 21% of them singletons. The specimen comprised peripheral blood mononuclear cells (PBMCs), sampled when the disease was refractory, from a patient treated with antithyroid drugs. The receptors come from a female donor with Graves disease.

This chain connects TRBV7-9 to TRBJ2-1; 15 positions match TRBD2. The trim removed 4 bases at V and 8 bases at J, leaving 3 bases unmatched. Per the germline V gene, CDR1 is SEHNR and CDR2 is FQNEAQ (reference sequence). The CDR3 runs to 15 residues. The CDR3 nucleotides are TGTGCCAGCAGCTCGGGACTAGCGGGAGGCGATGAGCAGTTCTTC. It translates to CASSSGLAGGDEQFF. Looking up the rest from reference TRBV7-9 and TRBJ2-1 gives the full variable domain: DTGVSQNPRHKITKRGQNVTFRCDPISEHNRLYWYRQTLGQGPEFLTYFQNEAQLEKSRLLSDRFSAERPKGSFSTLEIQRTEQGDSAMYLCASSSGLAGGDEQFFGPGTRLTVL.

The chain has TRBV20-1 and TRBJ1-2; D remains unclear. Germline CDR1 is DFQATT and CDR2 is SNEGSKA (reference sequence). V dropped 6 bases and J dropped 4 bases, with 15 bases sitting between them. The CDR3 length is 13 residues. This CDR3 is CSATPGPSYGYTF. The CDR3 DNA reads as TGCAGTGCCACACCGGGCCCTTCCTATGGCTACACCTTC.

The V call is TRBV19, the J call TRBJ2-7; TRBD1 matches 7 bases. The germline V gene has CDR1 LNHDA and CDR2 SQIVND (reference sequence). The CDR3 extends over 15 amino acids. J was trimmed by 4 bases and V by 1 base; bases with no gene match: 7. The CDR3 region is CASSIVGDSRYEQYF. For the CDR3, the DNA is TGTGCCAGTAGTATAGTGGGGGACAGCCGTTACGAGCAGTACTTC.

This clonotype appeared a few times. V is TRBV10-3 and J is TRBJ2-7; 11 bases are shared with TRBD1. Germline V gene data show CDR1 as ENHRY and CDR2 as SYGVKD. This CDR3 is built from 14 residues. Germline trimming cut 4 bases from V and 2 bases from J; bases unmatched to any gene: 1. The CDR3 sequence is CAISGDRGAYEQYF. Written as DNA, the CDR3 is TGTGCCATCAGTGGGGACAGGGGGGCCTACGAGCAGTACTTC.

This clonotype was seen repeatedly, ten times or more. The chain uses TRBV20-1 and TRBJ2-5, with a weak D call TRBD1 (5 bases). The germline V gene encodes CDR1 DFQATT and CDR2 SNEGSKA (reference sequence). The V and J ends lost 5 bases and 5 bases respectively, with 18 bases between them. This CDR3 has 14 amino acids. The chain's CDR3 is CSASSRDSRETQYF. CDR3 in DNA: TGCAGTGCTTCCTCCCGCGACAGTCGTGAGACCCAGTACTTC.

The V call is TRBV19, the J call TRBJ2-5; the match to TRBD2 covers 7 bases. The germline V gene encodes CDR1 LNHDA and CDR2 SQIVND (reference sequence). The CDR3 totals 16 residues. Trimming cost V 5 bases and J 4 bases; bases outside gene matches: 13. The CDR3 sequence is CASSPEAGTGRETQYF. The CDR3 region has the DNA TGTGCCAGTAGTCCTGAAGCGGGGACGGGGCGAGAGACCCAGTACTTC.

This clonotype was counted between two and nine times. The gene calls are TRBV5-6 and TRBJ1-6; 10 positions match TRBD1. Per germline, CDR1 SGHDT and CDR2 YYEEEE. The CDR3 runs to 15 residues. V lost 4 bases, J lost 6 bases, and 4 bases stayed unmatched. The CDR3 DNA sequence: TGTGCCAGCAGCCCAGACAGGGGGCTTAATTCACCCCTCCACTTT. Encoded protein: CASSPDRGLNSPLHF.

This clonotype was detected only a few times. The J gene is TRBJ2-2, the V gene TRBV10-1, with TRBD1 matching over 9 bases. CDR3 length: 15 amino acids. Losses at the gene ends were 6 bases for V and 3 bases for J; bases not matched to a gene: 5. CDR1 is WNHNN, CDR2 SYGVQD, per germline (reference sequence). CDR3 nucleotides: TGCGCCAGCAGCCCGGGACAGGGCTACACCGGGGAGCTGTTTTTT. Amino acids: CASSPGQGYTGELFF.

The rearrangement joins TRBV5-1 to TRBJ1-1, with a possible D match to TRBD1 (6 bases). V was pared by 1 base and J by 6 bases, with 16 bases between. The CDR3 contains 15 residues. The germline CDR1 and CDR2 sequences are SGHRS and YFSETQ. The CDR3, as DNA: TGCGCCAGCAGCTTGTTAGGGGGAAAAGAGGCTGAAGCTTTCTTT. Its protein is CASSLLGGKEAEAFF. The whole variable domain, filled in from reference TRBV5-1 and TRBJ1-1, reads KAGVTQTPRYLIKTRGQQVTLSCSPISGHRSVSWYQQTPGQGLQFLFEYFSETQRNKGNFPGRFSGRQFSNSRSEMNVSTLELGDSALYLCASSLLGGKEAEAFFGQGTRLTVV.

This rearrangement joins TRBV5-1 to TRBJ2-1; the D gene is possibly TRBD2 (5 bases). Trimming pared 4 bases from V and 8 bases from J, leaving 19 bases between. The V gene's germline CDR1 is SGHRS and CDR2 YFSETQ. The CDR3 contains 15 residues. The DNA for the CDR3 is TGCGCCAGCAGCCCCGGCGGGCTCCTGGGCTATGAGCAGTTCTTC. Amino acid sequence: CASSPGGLLGYEQFF.

This clonotype was observed once. V is TRBV28 and J is TRBJ1-2; 9 bases line up with TRBD1. V was pared by 6 bases and J by 4 bases, with 9 bases of the junction left unmatched. This CDR3 contains 15 residues. The germline V gene encodes CDR1 MDHEN and CDR2 SYDVKM. The CDR3 DNA reads TGTGCCAGCAGATCTCCGGGACAGGGACTCTATGGCTACACCTTC. Amino acids: CASRSPGQGLYGYTF.

In regard to this clonotype: Just one base apart from a much larger clone, this may be a read error. This sequence joins TRBV6-5 and TRBJ2-5; 8 nucleotides match TRBD2. Germline CDR1 reads MNHEY; CDR2 reads SVGAGI. CDR3 length: 16 amino acids. The trim removed 2 bases at V and 5 bases at J, leaving 10 bases unmatched. The CDR3 DNA reads TGTGCCAGCAGTTACCGAAGCGGGAGTCGGCGGGAGACCCAGTACTTC. The encoded protein is CASSYRSGSRRETQYF.

This clonotype was recorded a few times. The gene calls are TRBV28 and TRBJ2-3, with unresolved D. CDR3 length: 15 amino acids. In germline, CDR1 is MDHEN, CDR2 SYDVKM. V was shortened by 4 bases and J by 3 bases, with 14 bases between the two germline ends. The CDR3 sequence: CASSSLELGTDTQYF. In DNA, the CDR3 is TGTGCCAGCAGTTCTTTGGAATTGGGGACAGATACGCAGTATTTT.

This clonotype was recorded at least ten times. The chain carries TRBV2 and TRBJ2-2; D unclear. This CDR3 contains 13 residues. The V gene lost 4 bases and the J gene lost 2 bases, with 5 bases spanning the gap. The germline V gene encodes CDR1 SNHLY and CDR2 FYNNEI. CDR3 residues: CASSGANTGELFF. The CDR3 region has the DNA TGTGCCAGCAGTGGGGCCAACACCGGGGAGCTGTTTTTT.

The chain combines TRBV12-3 or TRBV12-4 with TRBJ2-2; tentatively, D is TRBD1 (5 bases). The V end lost 8 bases, the J end lost 1 base, and 14 bases lay between the germline ends. This CDR3 region has 15 residues. In DNA, the CDR3 is TGTGCCAGCCGCAAAACGACAGAGAACACCGGGGAGCTGTTTTTT. Its translation is CASRKTTENTGELFF.

Ten or more counts support this clonotype. The J gene is TRBJ2-5, the V gene TRBV12-3 or TRBV12-4; a possible D gene is TRBD1 (5 bases). The CDR3 totals 14 residues. V lost 4 bases to trimming and J lost 2 bases, with 11 bases between them. This CDR3 reads CASSSWAGQETQYF. The DNA for the CDR3 is TGTGCCAGCAGTTCGTGGGCAGGGCAAGAGACCCAGTACTTC.

The table lists this clonotype with a few counts. The chain uses TRBV29-1 and TRBJ2-5, with 8 bases aligning to TRBD2. The trim removed 4 bases at V and 4 bases at J, leaving 17 bases unmatched. Germline V gives CDR1 SQVTM, CDR2 ANQGSEA. The CDR3 has 17 amino acids. The CDR3 spells CSVGFGSGLAGLETQYF. The CDR3 nucleotides read TGCAGCGTTGGGTTTGGGTCGGGGCTAGCGGGTTTAGAGACCCAGTACTTC.

This chain's CDR3 is CASSFGGYNSPLHF. DNA for the CDR3: TGTGCCAGCAGTTTTGGCGGATATAATTCACCCCTCCACTTT. This sequence joins TRBV28 and TRBJ1-6; D remains unclear. This CDR3 is built from 14 residues. Germline V gene data show CDR1 as MDHEN and CDR2 as SYDVKM. V lost 3 bases and J 4 bases, leaving 7 bases between the germline ends. The full variable domain, rest sourced from reference TRBV28 and TRBJ1-6, is DVKVTQSSRYLVKRTGEKVFLECVQDMDHENMFWYRQDPGLGLRLIYFSYDVKMKEKGDIPEGYSVSREKKERFSLILESASTNQTSMYLCASSFGGYNSPLHFGNGTRLTVT.

V is TRBV4-1 and J is TRBJ2-2; 9 positions agree with TRBD2. Germline-derived CDR1 and CDR2 are MGHRA and YSYEKL. CDR3 length equals 16 residues. The V and J ends lost 7 bases and 7 bases, in that order; junction bases with no gene match: 13. The CDR3 reads CASTHPGAGGVGELFF. The CDR3, as DNA: TGCGCCAGCACCCACCCGGGAGCGGGAGGTGTCGGGGAGCTGTTTTTT.

This clonotype was seen at least ten times. The chain has TRBV3-1 and TRBJ1-2; 8 nucleotides line up with TRBD1. Germline assignment: CDR1 LGHDT and CDR2 YNNKEL (reference sequence). The CDR3 is made up of 14 amino acids. The V segment lost 2 bases and the J segment 5 bases; nucleotides outside the gene matches: 4. CDR3 in DNA: TGTGCCAGCAGCCAACAGGGGGCTGAATATGGCTACACCTTC. Its protein product is CASSQQGAEYGYTF.

The chain employs TRBV19 and TRBJ1-1, with D perhaps matching TRBD1 (5 bases). This CDR3 region has 16 residues. Germline V lookup: CDR1 LNHDA, CDR2 SQIVND (reference sequence). V lost 3 bases and J 4 bases, leaving 18 bases between the germline ends. The CDR3: CASSIGTTGAGTEAFF. As DNA, the CDR3 is TGTGCCAGTAGTATTGGGACCACTGGTGCGGGCACTGAAGCTTTCTTT.